A selection of T cell receptor beta chains follows, all from one sample in a study of blood T cell dynamics during melanoma immunotherapy. Generated by immunoSEQ multiplex PCR, the TCRdb table keeps only in-frame clones and is missing some. Among around 960 clones listed, 80% to 95% were seen once. The sample in question was effector memory CD8+ T cells from blood, obtained from a patient treated with checkpoint blockade. Receptor source: a human donor with melanoma. Each CDR3 is given with its conserved first and last residue. Fields, in order: clone size, D gene, J gene, V gene, CDR3 DNA, CDR3 protein. D genes are given only for firm matches. The listing skips clone size in some rows; elsewhere it reads once, few, many or a size class.

. | . | TRBJ1-2 | TRBV4-3 | TGCGCCAGCAGCCAAGAGCTAACTTATAACTATGGCTACACCTTC | CASSQELTYNYGYTF
few | . | TRBJ2-7 | TRBV7-9 | TGTGCCAGCAGCTTAGGTTTGGGCGACGAGCAGTACTTC | CASSLGLGDEQYF
. | . | TRBJ2-7 | TRBV7-9 | TGTGCCAGCAGCTTAGCGGGCGAGCAGTACTTC | CASSLAGEQYF
. | . | TRBJ1-1 | TRBV4-1 | TGCGCCAGCAGCCAAGAGGCCCCATCTGAAGCTTTCTTT | CASSQEAPSEAFF
. | TRBD2 | TRBJ2-7 | TRBV14 | TGTGCCAGCAGCCAAGGGACTAGCGGTTCCTACGAGCAGTACTTC | CASSQGTSGSYEQYF
. | . | TRBJ2-1 | TRBV13 | TGTGCCAGCAGCCTGACCGAAGGTGCCTACAATGAGCAGTTCTTC | CASSLTEGAYNEQFF
. | TRBD1 | TRBJ1-5 | TRBV27 | TGTGCCAGCAGTACACAGGGGGCCAATCAGCCCCAGCATTTT | CASSTQGANQPQHF
. | . | TRBJ2-3 | TRBV27 | TGTGCCAGCAGTGGGGGAAATACGCAGTATTTT | CASSGGNTQYF
. | . | TRBJ2-7 | TRBV19 | TGTGCCAGTAGTGCACCGGACAACGCCTACGAGCAGTACTTC | CASSAPDNAYEQYF
. | . | TRBJ2-7 | TRBV27 | TGTGCCAGCAGTCCCTCTTGGGGTGACCACGAGCAGTACTTC | CASSPSWGDHEQYF
few | TRBD2 | TRBJ2-7 | TRBV2 | TGTGCCTCGGGGGGAAGCGAGCAGTACTTC | CASGGSEQYF
. | . | TRBJ1-5 | TRBV19 | TGTGCCAGTAGCCCCGGGAACAGCAATCAGCCCCAGCATTTT | CASSPGNSNQPQHF
. | . | TRBJ2-6 | TRBV12-5 | TGTGCTAGTGGTCCAAATGCTGCAGGACAAAGTCGGGCCAACGTCCTGACTTTC | CASGPNAAGQSRANVLTF
. | . | TRBJ2-1 | TRBV27 | TGTGCCAGCAGTTTAGAAGGGCCGGGCAATGAGCAGTTCTTC | CASSLEGPGNEQFF
. | . | TRBJ2-7 | TRBV5-6 | TGTGCCAGCGGAACCTACGAGCAGTACTTC | CASGTYEQYF
. | . | TRBJ2-1 | TRBV5-6 | TGTGCCAGCAGCTCCCTTCGGGCGACTGAGCAGTTCTTC | CASSSLRATEQFF
. | . | TRBJ1-1 | TRBV5-1 | TGCGCCAGCATGACAGGCAATGGGGACACTGAAGCTTTCTTT | CASMTGNGDTEAFF
. | . | TRBJ2-2 | TRBV4-2 | TGTGCCAGCAGCCAAAGGGGACACTTACACACCGGGGAGCTGTTTTTT | CASSQRGHLHTGELFF
. | . | TRBJ1-1 | TRBV4-1 | TGCGCCAGCAGCCCCAGTCCGGGAGTTGACACTGAAGCTTTCTTT | CASSPSPGVDTEAFF
. | . | TRBJ1-5 | TRBV5-1 | TGCGCCAGCAGCTTGGGCCCTTCCGACAGATTCAATCAGCCCCAGCATTTT | CASSLGPSDRFNQPQHF
. | . | TRBJ2-5 | TRBV6-1 | TGTGCCAGCACCACTTGGGAGGCATCCGGGGAGACCCAGTACTTC | CASTTWEASGETQYF
. | . | TRBJ2-3 | TRBV27 | TGTGCCAGCAAGCGTTACCTAGCGCCGGATACGCAGTATTTT | CASKRYLAPDTQYF
. | . | TRBJ2-1 | TRBV10-3 | TGTGCCATCGCTGACTCGTCTAATAACTACAATGAGCAGTTCTTC | CAIADSSNNYNEQFF
. | . | TRBJ2-3 | TRBV9 | TGTGCCAGCAGCGTAGACACAGATACGCAGTATTTT | CASSVDTDTQYF